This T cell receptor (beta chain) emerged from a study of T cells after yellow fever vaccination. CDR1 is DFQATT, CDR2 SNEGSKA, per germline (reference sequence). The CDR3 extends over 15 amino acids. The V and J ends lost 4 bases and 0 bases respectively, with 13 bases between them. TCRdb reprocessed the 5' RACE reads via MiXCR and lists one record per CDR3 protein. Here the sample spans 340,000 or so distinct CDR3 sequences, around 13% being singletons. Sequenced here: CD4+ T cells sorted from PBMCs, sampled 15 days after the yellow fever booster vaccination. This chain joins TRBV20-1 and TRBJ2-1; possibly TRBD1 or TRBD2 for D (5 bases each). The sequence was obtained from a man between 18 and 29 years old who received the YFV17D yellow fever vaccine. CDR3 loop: CSATTGTSSYNEQFF. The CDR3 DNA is TGCAGTGCTACCACCGGGACCAGCTCCTACAATGAGCAGTTCTTC.